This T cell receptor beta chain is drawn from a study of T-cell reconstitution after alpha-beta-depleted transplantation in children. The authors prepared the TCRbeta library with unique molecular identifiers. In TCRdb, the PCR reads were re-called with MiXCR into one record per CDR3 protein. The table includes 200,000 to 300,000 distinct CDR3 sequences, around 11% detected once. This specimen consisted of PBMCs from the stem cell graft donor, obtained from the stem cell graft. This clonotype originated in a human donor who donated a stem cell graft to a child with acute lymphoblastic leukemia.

CDR3 DNA sequence: TGTGCCAGCAGCTCTCGACAGATCAATCAGCCCCAGCATTTT. Translated, it gives CASSSRQINQPQHF. V gene TRBV7-9 combines with J gene TRBJ1-5; possibly TRBD1 for D (5 bases). In germline, CDR1 is SEHNR, CDR2 FQNEAQ (reference sequence). The CDR3 length is 14 residues. Trimming took off 4 bases at V and 3 bases at J, with 10 bases between the two ends.